Listed below are T cell receptor beta chains from one sample, sequenced in a study of T cell changes during pregnancy in multiple sclerosis. The repertoire was sequenced with immunoSEQ multiplex PCR; TCRdb's copy has only in-frame clones and lacks some. The sample shows approximately 80,000 clones, about nine tenths of them seen only once. This specimen consisted of PBMCs, obtained in the first trimester of pregnancy. These receptors were taken from a female donor in good health, serving as a control in a pregnancy study. Some clones in this sample may be carry-over from other donors' samples. Each CDR3 is given without its conserved first and last residue. Each record gives: V gene, CDR3 protein.

TRBV4-2 | ASSQEGVAGEVGEQY
TRBV28 | ASSVILAKSGEQY
TRBV6-1 | ASSETLAVQETQY
TRBV7-9 | ATTLAGGPAKNIQY
TRBV11-3 | ASSSSGGGYEQY
TRBV5-4 | ASSPAGGPQGTQY
TRBV6-5 | ASGGYRAYEQY
TRBV2 | ASSERGGSETQY
TRBV5-6 | ASSSTRTGGRGYT
TRBV14 | ASSQRTGSYEQY
TRBV9 | ASSVRLAGGPGNEQF
TRBV28 | ASSFGQGQPQH
TRBV10-3 | AISVAETYGYT
TRBV4-1 | ASSHSGGDEAF
TRBV28 | ASSSPGLAAYNEQF
TRBV6-1 | ASREPQGGQY
TRBV7-3 | ASSLRQGIPYNEQF
TRBV5-4 | ASSLLVEGSYEQY
TRBV27 | ATGSPLRQAGANVLT
TRBV7-6 | ASSPSTGETQY
TRBV15 | ATSRRRVETQY
TRBV19 | ASNTGGDTGELF
TRBV27 | ASSLRTGGASITGELF
TRBV28 | ASSLWTGESSGANVLT
TRBV5-1 | ASSIPGGQVGELF
TRBV28 | ASSLLAGTTSYEQY
TRBV11-2 | ASSPTGTSNYEQY
TRBV5-4 | ASRFGGGPYNEQF
TRBV27 | ASSSYGTSGGQTLETQY
TRBV25-1 | ASSETWGVDEKLF
TRBV7-6 | ASSLVGGSGPYEQY
TRBV27 | ASSLSPVGGGVTGELF
TRBV11-3 | ASSPLPDRGYTGELF
TRBV29-1 | SFTTGDRGYT
TRBV28 | ASSHTGPGTGELF
TRBV11-1 | ASTISGRWTDTQY
TRBV28 | ASSSHPLAGDQETQY
TRBV5-1 | ASSLGGQGSSPLH
TRBV4-3 | ASSYLADKANEQF
TRBV5-6 | ASSLAGGGNSPLH
TRBV29-1 | SATSGGDEKLF
TRBV5-1 | ASSLAQGSFTNTEAF
TRBV15 | ATSRDSTTDLEQY
TRBV7-9 | ASSLVTGLLNTEAF
TRBV7-8 | ASALEAGRTYEQY
TRBV27 | ASRSHRGDQPQH
TRBV4-1 | ASSRSGNTGELF
TRBV27 | ASSLGLPQETQY
TRBV18 | ASSPPQRIQETQY
TRBV4-3 | ASSHGMGQGRGSPLH
TRBV5-8 | ASSFTVNQPQH